The 5 T cell receptor beta chains presented below share a single source sample, sequenced in a study of OX40 agonist ivuxolimab in advanced cancers. Sequencing was performed with immunoSEQ multiplex PCR; in TCRdb, only in-frame clones are kept and a portion is missing. The table shows 70,000 to 85,000 clones, with approximately 92% occurring only once. The source material was CD4+ or CD8+ T cells sorted from blood, sampled in a trial of the OX40 agonist ivuxolimab. The receptors derive from an adult with an advanced solid tumor such as melanoma, head and neck, liver or kidney cancer.

CDR3 region: CASSQENRGSNYGYTF. The CDR3 region has the DNA TGCGCCAGCAGCCAAGAAAACAGGGGGTCTAACTATGGCTACACCTTC. J is TRBJ1-2 and V is TRBV4-3; the match to TRBD1 covers 8 bases. The J segment lost 0 bases and the V segment lost 0 bases, leaving 3 bases of the junction unmatched. Looked up from germline, CDR1 is LGHNA and CDR2 is YSLEER. CDR3 length: 16 amino acids.

The chain has TRBV10-2 and TRBJ2-5, with TRBD2 matching 8 bases. This CDR3 region has 13 residues. The trim removed 2 bases at V and 9 bases at J, leaving 5 bases unmatched. Germline-derived CDR1 and CDR2 are WSHSY and SAAADI. The CDR3 here is CASSEEEGLAQYF. The DNA of the CDR3 is TGCGCCAGCAGTGAGGAGGAGGGACTAGCCCAGTACTTC.

The chain employs TRBV9 and TRBJ2-2; no reliable D call. Germline assignment: CDR1 SGDLS and CDR2 YYNGEE. There are 15 residues in the CDR3. The V end lost 0 bases, the J end lost 7 bases, and 13 bases lay between the germline ends. In nucleotides, the CDR3 is TGTGCCAGCAGCGTAGGGCTCGGTTCAATCGGGGAGCTGTTTTTT. The encoded protein is CASSVGLGSIGELFF.

This clone was counted between two and nine times. This chain uses TRBV20-1 with TRBJ2-3, with 7 bases matching TRBD1. Germline V gene lookup returns CDR1 DFQATT and CDR2 SNEGSKA (reference sequence). The CDR3 totals 11 residues. V lost 6 bases and J lost 5; bases outside the gene matches: 2. The CDR3: CSAQGVDTQYF. The CDR3 DNA reads as TGCAGTGCGCAGGGGGTAGATACGCAGTATTTT.

This chain uses TRBV14 with TRBJ1-3; D perhaps matches TRBD1 (6 bases). This CDR3 is 15 amino acids long. CDR1 and CDR2 from the germline V gene are SGHDN and FVKESK. Trimming removed 4 bases from V and 4 bases from J, with 14 bases in between. As DNA, the CDR3 is TGTGCCAGCAGCCTACAGACAGGACGGGGAAACACCATATATTTT. Amino acid sequence: CASSLQTGRGNTIYF. Combining the CDR3 with reference TRBV14 and TRBJ1-3 gives the whole variable domain EAGVTQFPSHSVIEKGQTVTLRCDPISGHDNLYWYRRVMGKEIKFLLHFVKESKQDESGMPNNRFLAERTGGTYSTLKVQPAELEDSGVYFCASSLQTGRGNTIYFGEGSWLTVV.